Listed below are T cell receptor beta chains from one sample, sequenced in a study of blood T cell repertoires in COVID-19. Libraries were prepared by immunoSEQ multiplex PCR; TCRdb keeps only in-frame clonotypes and omits some of them. The data show approximately 240,000 clones, around four fifths seen once. Sequencing was carried out using peripheral blood. The receptors were gathered from a woman in her fifties or sixties with active or convalescent COVID-19. Each CDR3 is given with its conserved first and last residue. The D gene is left open where the match is weak. Size is omitted from some rows. Given values are once, few, many or a class for expanded clones.

>NA|TRBJ2-1|TRBV19|TRBD2
CASSKAASGSNEQFF
>NA|TRBJ1-2|TRBV20-1|NA
CSAHSSPGYTF
>NA|TRBJ2-1|TRBV3-1/TRBV3-2|TRBD2
CASSLDPSSGVTNEQFF
>NA|TRBJ2-2|TRBV19|TRBD1
CASSIGGNRGSGELFF
>NA|TRBJ2-1|TRBV5-5|NA
CASSLRAVVGVAEQFF
>NA|TRBJ2-5|TRBV30|TRBD1
CAWSYGTEETQYF
>NA|TRBJ1-1|TRBV5-5|NA
CASAPWGENTEAFF
>NA|TRBJ1-1|TRBV4-1|NA
CASSLTNTEAFF
>NA|TRBJ2-2|TRBV5-1|NA
CASSVQAPPEGELFF
>NA|TRBJ1-5|TRBV28|NA
CASSYRNQPQHF
>NA|TRBJ2-2|TRBV7-9|TRBD1
CASSLVSRDRGVGELFF
>NA|TRBJ1-5|TRBV28|TRBD1
CASSLRTGHQPQHF
>NA|TRBJ1-2|TRBV2|TRBD1
CASSEDRDGYTF
>NA|TRBJ1-1|TRBV29-1|NA
CSVEDFGGKGTEAFF
>NA|TRBJ1-1|TRBV29-1|NA
CSVLAGGERGTEAFF
>NA|TRBJ1-2|TRBV12-3/TRBV12-4|NA
CASSFTRYGYTF
>once|TRBJ2-2|TRBV6-5|TRBD1
CASRGTGDTGELFF
>NA|TRBJ1-1|TRBV7-2|NA
CASTSGTLNTEAFF
>once|TRBJ1-5|TRBV27|TRBD1
CASSSPGTGGIQPQHF
>NA|TRBJ1-1|TRBV5-4|TRBD1
CASSQGTGGEAFF
>once|TRBJ2-2|TRBV7-9|NA
CASSPDRNTGELFF
>NA|TRBJ2-3|TRBV2|TRBD1
CASNRDRGDTQYF
>few|TRBJ2-7|TRBV11-3|TRBD2
CASSSLNRGRAYEQYF
>NA|TRBJ2-7|TRBV12-3/TRBV12-4|NA
CASTMQGYEQYF
>few|TRBJ1-2|TRBV28|NA
CASSRAARDYTF
>NA|TRBJ1-4|TRBV7-9|NA
CASSSFGLNEKLFF
>NA|TRBJ2-5|TRBV11-3|NA
CASGGWLQETQYF
>NA|TRBJ2-3|TRBV30|TRBD2
CAWSKGLAASTDTQYF
>NA|TRBJ2-7|TRBV19|TRBD2
CASSSPGLAGRYEQYF
>NA|TRBJ1-2|TRBV3-1/TRBV3-2|NA
CASSQDYRLDGYTF
>NA|TRBJ2-2|TRBV3-1/TRBV3-2|TRBD2
CASSRSGGDTGELFF
>NA|TRBJ2-1|TRBV3-1/TRBV3-2|TRBD2
CASSQLPLAVSSYNEQFF
>NA|TRBJ2-3|TRBV6-5|NA
CATRSGGSTDTQYF
>NA|TRBJ2-3|TRBV9|TRBD1
CASSVGTGYTDTQYF
>NA|TRBJ2-3|TRBV5-1|TRBD2
CASSPRGRGDTDTQYF
>NA|TRBJ2-1|TRBV9|NA
CASSSGQLNNEQFF
>NA|TRBJ1-6|TRBV5-8|NA
CASSLRGNSPLHF
>NA|TRBJ2-5|TRBV5-1|NA
CASSSKETQYF
>NA|TRBJ2-1|TRBV6-5|TRBD1
CASSYPGQSYNEQFF
>NA|TRBJ2-3|TRBV6-1|TRBD2
CASSEVLAGLTDTQYF
>NA|TRBJ1-2|TRBV19|NA
CASSDRRYGYTF
>NA|TRBJ1-5|TRBV30|TRBD1
CAWSVGTGARVQPQHF
>NA|TRBJ1-6|TRBV2|TRBD1
CASTYGQGADNSPLHF
>NA|TRBJ2-7|TRBV11-3|TRBD2
CASSLEAGDYEQYF